Included here is one T cell receptor (beta chain) sequence, with context. The CDR3 consists of 13 residues. V lost 9 bases and J lost 0, with 11 bases in between. Germline values: CDR1 SEHNR, CDR2 FQNEAQ (reference sequence). TCRdb used MiXCR to reprocess the 5' RACE reads, holding one entry per CDR3 protein. The table has fewer than 450,000 distinct CDR3 sequences, about 28% seen once; the top ten hold approximately 6.6%. This entry comes from a study of identical twins' blood T cells. This receptor was identified in a woman between 18 and 50 years old in good health. Material for sequencing was PBMCs. The chain uses TRBV7-9 and TRBJ1-1; TRBD1 might be the D (6 bases). CDR3 in DNA: TGTGCCAGGGGGGACACACTGAACACTGAAGCTTTCTTT. It is translated as CARGDTLNTEAFF.